These 27 T cell receptor beta chains were sequenced from one sample in a study of shared clonotypes between healthy human individuals. Assay: immunoSEQ multiplex PCR; the TCRdb copy retains only in-frame clones and omits some. The sample records about 450,000 clones, more than 75% being singletons. Sequences were obtained from PBMCs. The origin of the receptors is a woman between 40 and 55 years old in good health. Some clones in this sample may be carry-over from other donors' samples.

The chain recombines TRBV28 with TRBJ2-1, with D maybe TRBD2 (7 bases). This CDR3 contains 17 residues. Trimming pared 4 bases from V and 4 bases from J, leaving 20 bases between. CDR1 MDHEN and CDR2 SYDVKM come from the germline V gene. CDR3 DNA: TGTGCCAGCAGTTCCCCCGAGGGAGGGGGGTGGTACAATGAGCAGTTCTTC. This gives the protein CASSSPEGGGWYNEQFF.

This chain links TRBV7-3 with TRBJ2-1, with 8 bases fitting TRBD2. The CDR3 totals 18 residues. CDR1 is SGHTA, CDR2 FQGTGA, per germline. The junction had 17 bases not matched to a gene; V was cut back by 5 bases and J by 5 bases. This CDR3 is CASSRAGGSGIPHNEQFF. CDR3 bases: TGTGCCAGCAGCCGGGCGGGGGGTAGCGGGATACCCCACAATGAGCAGTTCTTC.

The chain uses TRBV30 and TRBJ2-5; 7 bases align to TRBD2. The DNA end favors TRBJ2-7, so the J call may be wrong. There are 13 residues in the CDR3. The germline CDR1 and CDR2 sequences are GTSNPN and SVGIG (reference sequence). In DNA form, the CDR3 reads TGTGCCCGAGCTAGCGGAAGCTCCTACGAGCAGTACTTC. This sequence encodes CARASGSSYEQYF.

The chain joins TRBV10-3 to TRBJ2-6; 8 nucleotides align to TRBD1. V shed 2 bases and J 2 bases; nucleotides not matched to a gene: 5. This CDR3 has 17 residues. Germline-derived CDR1 and CDR2 are ENHRY and SYGVKD. The CDR3 DNA reads as TGTGCCATCAGTGAGGGTACAGGGGGTACTGGGGCCAACGTCCTGACTTTC. This codes for CAISEGTGGTGANVLTF.

This chain connects TRBV19 to TRBJ2-2; D uncertain. Germline-derived CDR1 and CDR2 are LNHDA and SQIVND (reference sequence). Trimming pared 5 bases from V and 4 bases from J, leaving 5 bases between. The CDR3 has 12 residues. Written as DNA, the CDR3 is TGTGCCAGTAGTTGGGCCACCGGGGAGCTGTTTTTT. It is translated as CASSWATGELFF.

Here the CDR3 reads CASSYGVGLGVTEAFF. DNA for the CDR3: TGTGCCAGCAGTTACGGGGTTGGTCTGGGGGTTACTGAAGCTTTCTTT. J is TRBJ1-1 and V is TRBV6-5; D possibly corresponds to TRBD1 (5 bases). V gave up 2 bases and J gave up 5 bases, with 18 bases separating them. Germline-derived CDR1 and CDR2 are MNHEY and SVGAGI. The CDR3 is 16 residues long.

The chain employs TRBV29-1 and TRBJ1-4; 9 bases line up with TRBD1. The CDR3 is 13 residues long. V lost 7 bases, J lost 4 bases, and 4 bases stayed unmatched. Germline CDR1 is SQVTM and CDR2 is ANQGSEA. In DNA, the CDR3 is TGCAGCGCGTCGGGACAGGGTAATGAAAAACTGTTTTTT. Amino acids: CSASGQGNEKLFF.

This clone occurred a few times. The chain's CDR3 is CASRRRDLEGTQYF. The CDR3 coding sequence is TGTGCCAGCAGGCGCCGGGACCTAGAGGGGACCCAGTACTTC. The genes are TRBV7-8 and TRBJ2-5; the D gene could be TRBD1 or TRBD2 (5 bases each). The CDR3 runs to 14 residues. V lost 6 bases and J 7 bases, leaving 18 bases between the germline ends. Germline CDR1 is SGHVS and CDR2 is FQNEAQ.

The DNA of the CDR3 is TGTGCCAGCAGCCTAAACCACTACGAGCAGTACTTC. It encodes CASSLNHYEQYF. The genes are TRBV2 and TRBJ2-7; D is unclear. Trimming took off 6 bases at V and 3 bases at J, with 9 bases between the two ends. The V gene's germline CDR1 is SNHLY and CDR2 FYNNEI. The CDR3 sequence is 12 residues long.

This rearrangement joins TRBV2 to TRBJ2-6, with D unclear. Per germline, CDR1 SNHLY and CDR2 FYNNEI. Trimming cost V 4 bases and J 1 base, with 5 bases left between them. The CDR3 has 14 amino acids. The CDR3 nucleotides read TGTGCCAGCAGTGTTTGGTCTGGGGCCAACGTCCTGACTTTC. Protein: CASSVWSGANVLTF.

This clone showed up just once. The CDR3 sequence is CASRPTSASYEQYF. Here the CDR3 DNA reads TGTGCCAGCAGGCCAACTAGCGCTTCCTACGAGCAGTACTTC. The rearrangement joins TRBV6-6 to TRBJ2-7; 7 positions agree with TRBD2. J was trimmed by 1 base and V by 6 bases; bases with no gene match: 6. The CDR3 sequence is 14 residues long. Germline-derived CDR1 and CDR2 are MNHNY and SVGAGI (reference sequence).

J is TRBJ1-2 and V is TRBV5-8; D remains ambiguous. Between the trimmed V and J ends, which lost 1 base and 4 bases, there was a span of 8 bases. This CDR3 is built from 13 residues. Germline values: CDR1 SGHTS, CDR2 YDEGEE. In DNA form, the CDR3 reads TGTGCCAGCAGCTTGTTCATCCTCTATGGCTACACCTTC. Translated, it gives CASSLFILYGYTF. The full variable domain, with the rest looked up from reference TRBV5-8 and TRBJ1-2, is EAGVTQSPTHLIKTRGQQATLRCSPISGHTSVYWYQQALGLGLQFLLWYDEGEERNRGNFPPRFSGRQFPNYSSELNVNALELEDSALYLCASSLFILYGYTFGSGTRLTVV.

The V and J genes are TRBV5-1 and TRBJ1-1, with D unresolved. Deletions cut 2 bases from V and 3 bases from J, with 8 bases between. This CDR3 comprises 13 residues. Germline V CDR1 and CDR2: SGHRS, YFSETQ. The CDR3 DNA sequence: TGCGCCAGCAGCTTAGGGAGGGACACTGAAGCTTTCTTT. This translates into CASSLGRDTEAFF.

The gene calls are TRBV6-1 and TRBJ2-5; perhaps D is TRBD1 or TRBD2 (5 bases each). The germline gives CDR1 MNHNS, CDR2 SASEGT. The V gene lost 6 bases and the J gene lost 4 bases, with 12 bases spanning the gap. The CDR3 contains 13 residues. The CDR3 coding sequence is TGTGCCAGCAGGAGGGGCAGCGGAGAGACCCAGTACTTC. Translating it yields CASRRGSGETQYF.

The rearrangement joins TRBV4-3 to TRBJ2-3; possibly TRBD1 for D (7 bases). The V gene's germline CDR1 is LGHNA and CDR2 YSLEER. The CDR3 is made up of 17 amino acids. V was shortened by 0 bases and J by 1 base, with 14 bases between the two germline ends. CDR3 protein: CASSQENRGGGTDTQYF. CDR3 in DNA: TGCGCCAGCAGCCAAGAAAACAGGGGCGGGGGCACAGATACGCAGTATTTT.

The genes are TRBV7-9 and TRBJ1-1; the D is unclear. In germline, CDR1 is SEHNR, CDR2 FQNEAQ (reference sequence). CDR3 size: 14 residues. Trimming took off 0 bases at V and 1 base at J, with 6 bases between the two ends. CDR3 sequence reads: CASSLAAWNTEAFF. The CDR3 DNA sequence: TGTGCCAGCAGCTTAGCCGCTTGGAACACTGAAGCTTTCTTT.

This clone was seen once. The chain joins TRBV5-1 to TRBJ2-2; tentative D call: TRBD1 (5 bases). The V gene's germline CDR1 is SGHRS and CDR2 YFSETQ. The CDR3 extends over 13 amino acids. The ends were cut back, 4 bases at V and 13 bases at J, with 17 bases in the middle. The CDR3 protein is CASSLDVDNALFF. DNA for the CDR3: TGCGCCAGCAGCCTGGACGTGGACAACGCGCTGTTTTTT.

This clone was seen once. CDR3 loop: CASSGVRSSYEQYF. CDR3 DNA: TGTGCCAGCAGCGGGGTGCGAAGCTCCTACGAGCAGTACTTC. The rearrangement joins TRBV7-8 to TRBJ2-7; D uncertain. CDR1 is SGHVS, CDR2 FQNEAQ, per germline. With 5 bases removed from V and 0 bases from J, the gap between germline ends came to 11 bases. The CDR3 consists of 14 residues. Full variable domain (outside the CDR3, taken from reference TRBV7-8 and TRBJ2-7): GAGVSQSPRYKVAKRGQDVALRCDPISGHVSLFWYQQALGQGPEFLTYFQNEAQLDKSGLPSDRFFAERPEGSVSTLKIQRTQQEDSAVYLCASSGVRSSYEQYFGPGTRLTVT.

The gene calls are TRBV5-6 and TRBJ2-1; 7 nucleotides line up with TRBD1. In germline, CDR1 is SGHDT, CDR2 YYEEEE. This CDR3 region has 15 residues. V lost 3 bases to trimming and J lost 2 bases; unmatched junction nucleotides: 5. The CDR3 protein is CASSSTGSTYNEQFF. The DNA of the CDR3 is TGTGCCAGCAGCTCGACAGGGTCGACCTACAATGAGCAGTTCTTC. Based on the CDR3 plus reference TRBV5-6 and TRBJ2-1, the full variable domain is DAGVTQSPTHLIKTRGQQVTLRCSPKSGHDTVSWYQQALGQGPQFIFQYYEEEERQRGNFPDRFSGHQFPNYSSELNVNALLLGDSALYLCASSSTGSTYNEQFFGPGTRLTVL.

V and J are TRBV7-2 and TRBJ1-5; 7 bases are a match to TRBD1. V was pared by 3 bases and J by 6 bases, with 11 bases of the junction left unmatched. The CDR3 has 16 residues. Germline V gene data show CDR1 as SGHTA and CDR2 as FQGNSA. CDR3 region: CASSLSTGSVSQPQHF. The CDR3 DNA follows: TGTGCCAGCAGCTTGTCGACAGGGTCGGTATCTCAGCCCCAGCATTTT.

CDR3 in amino acids: CASSRPSGRSSYEQYF. The CDR3 DNA sequence: TGTGCCAGCAGCCGTCCAAGCGGGAGAAGCTCCTACGAGCAGTACTTC. V and J are TRBV14 and TRBJ2-7; 8 bases map to TRBD2. Germline V gene sequence: CDR1 SGHDN, CDR2 FVKESK. V was clipped by 4 bases and J by 0 bases; unmatched bases: 8. The CDR3 is made up of 16 amino acids.

J is TRBJ2-7 and V is TRBV29-1; D remains unclear. Germline V gives CDR1 SQVTM, CDR2 ANQGSEA. CDR3 length: 13 residues. The V and J ends lost 3 bases and 2 bases respectively, with 11 bases between them. CDR3: CSVDGWGPYEQYF. The CDR3 DNA reads as TGCAGCGTTGATGGTTGGGGTCCCTACGAGCAGTACTTC.

This chain joins TRBV23-1 and TRBJ2-7, with 7 bases fitting TRBD1. TRBV23-1 is annotated as an ORF whose role is uncertain. J lost 6 bases, V lost 0 bases, and 8 bases had no gene match. The CDR3 sequence is 15 residues long. The CDR3 DNA sequence: TGCGCCAGCAGTCAATCGGGAAGGGGGCGAGGCGAGCAGTACTTC. Protein sequence: CASSQSGRGRGEQYF.

The J gene is TRBJ1-5, the V gene TRBV6-1, with D uncertain. Germline V lookup: CDR1 MNHNS, CDR2 SASEGT. With 0 bases removed from V and 6 bases from J, the gap between germline ends came to 6 bases. This CDR3 is 13 amino acids long. In DNA, the CDR3 is TGTGCCAGCAGTGAAGCCTGGGGTCAGCCCCAGCATTTT. It yields the protein CASSEAWGQPQHF.

The rearrangement joins TRBV29-1 to TRBJ2-5, with D hard to call. V dropped 8 bases and J dropped 5 bases, with 9 bases sitting between them. The CDR3 runs 10 residues. CDR1 and CDR2 (germline): SQVTM, ANQGSEA. CDR3 nucleotides: TGCAGCATACGCAGGGAGACCCAGTACTTC. It codes for CSIRRETQYF. The full variable domain, with the rest looked up from reference TRBV29-1 and TRBJ2-5, is SAVISQKPSRDICQRGTSLTIQCQVDSQVTMMFWYRQQPGQSLTLIATANQGSEATYESGFVIDKFPISRPNLTFSTLTVSNMSPEDSSIYLCSIRRETQYFGPGTRLLVL.

This clone is a singleton in its sample. CDR3 sequence (DNA): TGTGCCACCAGCAGAGAGGGGGGGAGGGCCGTTACGCAGTATTTT. Protein: CATSREGGRAVTQYF. The chain is built from TRBV15 and TRBJ2-3, with TRBD2 matching 7 bases. V was clipped by 0 bases and J by 8 bases; unmatched bases: 8. The germline gives CDR1 LNHNV, CDR2 YYDKDF (reference sequence). The length of the CDR3 is 15 residues.

The chain recombines TRBV2 with TRBJ2-5; 10 bases are shared with TRBD2. From germline, CDR1 is SNHLY and CDR2 FYNNEI. This CDR3 is built from 15 residues. Germline trimming cut 3 bases from V and 3 bases from J; bases unmatched to any gene: 4. This CDR3 reads CASSETGLAKETQYF. The CDR3 nucleotides read TGTGCCAGCAGTGAGACGGGACTAGCGAAAGAGACCCAGTACTTC.